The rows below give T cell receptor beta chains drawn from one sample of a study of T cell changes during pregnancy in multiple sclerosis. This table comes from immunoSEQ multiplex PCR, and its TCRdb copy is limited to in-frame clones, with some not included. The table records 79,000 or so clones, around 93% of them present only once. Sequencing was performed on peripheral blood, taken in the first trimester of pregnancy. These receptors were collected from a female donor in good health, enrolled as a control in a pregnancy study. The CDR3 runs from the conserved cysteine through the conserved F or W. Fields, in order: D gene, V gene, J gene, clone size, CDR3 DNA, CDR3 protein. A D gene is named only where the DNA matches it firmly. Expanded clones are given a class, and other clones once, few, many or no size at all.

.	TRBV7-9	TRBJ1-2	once	TGTGCCAGCAGCCCGACTCTCCTCTATGGCTACACCTTC	CASSPTLLYGYTF
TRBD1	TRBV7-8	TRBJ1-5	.	TGTGCCAGCAGCTTACGCGTCCCGGAGGCAGGGGGTTCCCTTACTCAGCCCCAGCATTTT	CASSLRVPEAGGSLTQPQHF
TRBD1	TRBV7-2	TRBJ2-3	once	TGTGCCAGCGGACGTCCACCGACAGGGGCGATAGATACGCAGTATTTT	CASGRPPTGAIDTQYF
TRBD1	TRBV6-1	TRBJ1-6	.	TGTGCCAGCAGGGGCGGGACAGGTAATTCACCCCTCCACTTT	CASRGGTGNSPLHF
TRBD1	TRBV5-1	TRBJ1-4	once	TGCGCCAGCAGCTTACATGGGACAGGGCTTGAAAAACTGTTTTTT	CASSLHGTGLEKLFF
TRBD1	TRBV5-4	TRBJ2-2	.	TGTGCCAGCAGCCCACTGAAGACAGGGGGATCCGGGGAGCTGTTTTTT	CASSPLKTGGSGELFF
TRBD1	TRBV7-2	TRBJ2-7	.	TGTGCCAGCAGCTTATCCGCCGGGACAGGCCTCTACGAGCAGTACTTC	CASSLSAGTGLYEQYF
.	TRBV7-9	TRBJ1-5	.	TGTGCCAGCTCCAGGGTGGGCAATCAGCCCCAGCATTTT	CASSRVGNQPQHF
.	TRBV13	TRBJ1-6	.	TGTGCCAGCAGCTTTGCGGGCTCACCCCTCCACTTT	CASSFAGSPLHF
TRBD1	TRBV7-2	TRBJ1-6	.	TGTGCCAGCAGCCCGGGACAGGAGAATTCACCCCTCCACTTT	CASSPGQENSPLHF
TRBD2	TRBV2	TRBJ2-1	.	TGTGCCAGCAGTGAAACTCTAGCGGGGGGGCCCAATGAGCAGTTCTTC	CASSETLAGGPNEQFF
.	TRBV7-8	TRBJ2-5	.	TGTGCCAGCAGCTTACTAACTAACGAAGAGACCCAGTACTTC	CASSLLTNEETQYF
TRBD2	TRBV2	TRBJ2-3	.	TGTGCCAGGGGACTAGCGGGGGCCCGCCCAGATACGCAGTATTTT	CARGLAGARPDTQYF
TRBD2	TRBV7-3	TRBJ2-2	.	TGTGCCAGCAGCTTAACCCTAGCGGGGGGTCCCTCCTCGGAGCTGTTTTTT	CASSLTLAGGPSSELFF
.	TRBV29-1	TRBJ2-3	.	TGCAGCGTTTACTCAGATACGCAGTATTTT	CSVYSDTQYF
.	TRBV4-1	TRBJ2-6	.	TGCGCCAGCAGCCAAGATCTCCGGGGAACTGGGGCCAACGTCCTGACTTTC	CASSQDLRGTGANVLTF
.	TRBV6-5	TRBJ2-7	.	TGTGCCAGCAGTACACCAGTCGAGCAGTACTTC	CASSTPVEQYF
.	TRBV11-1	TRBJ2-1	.	TGTGCCAGCAGCAGAGAGGGGGCGGGGGGAATATACAATGAGCAGTTCTTC	CASSREGAGGIYNEQFF
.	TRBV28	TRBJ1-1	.	TGTGCCAGCAGTTTACTACCCGCTGAAGCTTTCTTT	CASSLLPAEAFF
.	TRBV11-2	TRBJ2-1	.	TGTGCCAGCAGCTTAAGTGTGGCCAACAATGAGCAGTTCTTC	CASSLSVANNEQFF
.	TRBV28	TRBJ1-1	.	TGTGCCAGCAGTTCACCGTGGACAGTCTCAAACACTGAAGCTTTCTTT	CASSSPWTVSNTEAFF
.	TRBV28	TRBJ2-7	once	TGTGCCAGCAGTTTACCCCCTTACGAGCAGTACTTC	CASSLPPYEQYF
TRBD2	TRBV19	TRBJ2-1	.	TGTGCCAGTCCGGACCTTAGCGGGAAGCAGTTCTTC	CASPDLSGKQFF
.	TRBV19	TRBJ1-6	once	TGTGCCAGTACCCCGACGGGCGGGGTGGGTTCACCCCTCCACTTT	CASTPTGGVGSPLHF
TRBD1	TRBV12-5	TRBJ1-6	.	TGTGCTAGTGGCGGAGGGACAGGGGATTTTAGCTCCTATAATTCACCCCTCCACTTT	CASGGGTGDFSSYNSPLHF
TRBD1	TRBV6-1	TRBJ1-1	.	TGTGCCAGCAGTGAGCGGGACAGGAACACTGAAGCTTTCTTT	CASSERDRNTEAFF
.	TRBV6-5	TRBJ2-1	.	TGTGCCAGCAGGTACTCGACGCGGGGCAATGAGCAGTTCTTC	CASRYSTRGNEQFF
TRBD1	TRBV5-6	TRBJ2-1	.	TGTGCCAGCAGCGCGACAGGGGGTAGGAATGAGCAGTTCTTC	CASSATGGRNEQFF
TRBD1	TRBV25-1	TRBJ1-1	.	TGTGCCAGCAGTGCACCGGGACAGGGAGTATCTGAAGCTTTCTTT	CASSAPGQGVSEAFF
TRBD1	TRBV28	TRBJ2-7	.	TGTGCCAGCAGTCCACCCCGGGACAGGGAGTATCGGTACTTC	CASSPPRDREYRYF
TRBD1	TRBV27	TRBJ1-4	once	TGTGCCAGCGGATCCCAGGGGGTGCCTAATGAAAAACTGTTTTTT	CASGSQGVPNEKLFF
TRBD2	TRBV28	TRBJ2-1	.	TGTGCCAGCAGCGGCGGGGGTTACAATGAGCAGTTCTTC	CASSGGGYNEQFF
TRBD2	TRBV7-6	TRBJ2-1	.	TGTGCCAGCAGCCCCCCCCCGCGGGGGGCCGCGGATGAGCAGTTCTTC	CASSPPPRGAADEQFF
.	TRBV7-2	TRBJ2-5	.	TGTGCCAGCAGCTTACGGGGCGGGGATGGGGAGACCCAGTACTTC	CASSLRGGDGETQYF
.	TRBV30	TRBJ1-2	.	TGTGCCTGGAGTCCCAAGGACTACTATGGCTACACCTTC	CAWSPKDYYGYTF
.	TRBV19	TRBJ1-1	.	TGTGCCAGTAGTATAGATCTCAGGGGCACTGAAGCTTTCTTT	CASSIDLRGTEAFF
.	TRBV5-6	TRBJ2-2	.	TGTGCCAGCAGCTTGGGCGGGAACACCGGGGAGCTGTTTTTT	CASSLGGNTGELFF
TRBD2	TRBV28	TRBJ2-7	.	TGTGCCAGCAGTCTCCGTCCTAGCGGGGGCTACGAGCAGTACTTC	CASSLRPSGGYEQYF
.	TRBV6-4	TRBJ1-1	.	TGTGCCAGCAGTCCCCGGAGGTTCGGGGTCACTGAAGCTTTCTTT	CASSPRRFGVTEAFF
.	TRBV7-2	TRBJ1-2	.	TGTGCCAGCAGCTTAGTTAAGGGGAACTATGGCTACACCTTC	CASSLVKGNYGYTF
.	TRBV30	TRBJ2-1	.	TGTGCCTGGAGTGTAGCCAATGAGCAGTTCTTC	CAWSVANEQFF
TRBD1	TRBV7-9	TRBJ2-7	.	TGTGCCAGCAGGGACGGGACAGCCTACGAGCAGTACTTC	CASRDGTAYEQYF
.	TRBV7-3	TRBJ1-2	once	TGTGCCAGCAGCTTACAGGGAGGTGGCTACACCTTC	CASSLQGGGYTF
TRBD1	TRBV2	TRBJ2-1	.	TGTGCCAGCAGTACCACGGGACAGGGGGGTGGCCTGTTCTTC	CASSTTGQGGGLFF
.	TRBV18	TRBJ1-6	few	TGTGCCAGCTCACGGAACAGGGAATCACCCCTCCACTTT	CASSRNRESPLHF
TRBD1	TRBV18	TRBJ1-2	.	TGTGCCAGCTCCCCCTGGACAGGGGATGGCTACACCTTC	CASSPWTGDGYTF
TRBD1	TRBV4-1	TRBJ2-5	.	TGCGCCAGCAGCCAACCGGGACAGGGACAAGAGACCCAGTACTTC	CASSQPGQGQETQYF
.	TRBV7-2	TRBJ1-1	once	TGTGCCAGCAGCTTTCAGGGGAGAGGCACTGAAGCTTTCTTT	CASSFQGRGTEAFF
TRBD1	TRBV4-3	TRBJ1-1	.	TGCGCCAGCAGTCTTAGGACAGGGGCGAACACTGAAGCTTTCTTT	CASSLRTGANTEAFF
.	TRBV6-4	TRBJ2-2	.	TGTGCCAGCAGTCTCGAGCACACCGGGGAGCTGTTTTTT	CASSLEHTGELFF
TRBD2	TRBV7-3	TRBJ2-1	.	TGTGCCAGCAGCTTAACGCTAGCGGGGGCGGGGAATGAGCAGTTCTTC	CASSLTLAGAGNEQFF
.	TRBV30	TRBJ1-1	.	TGTGCCTGGAGTGCTACTGAAGCTTTCTTT	CAWSATEAFF
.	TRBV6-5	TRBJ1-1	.	TGTGCCAGCAGTTTTAGGGGCTTGAACACTGAAGCTTTCTTT	CASSFRGLNTEAFF